This entry lists 28 T cell receptor beta chains sequenced from one sample in a study of identical twins. TCRdb ran MiXCR on the 5' RACE reads and lists one entry per CDR3 protein. The table lists around 450,000 distinct CDR3 sequences, approximately 15% of them singletons, with around 0.48% in the top ten. The same sample was also used in a study of yellow fever vaccine responses in identical twins.

Sequencing was performed on CD4+ T cells sorted from blood. These receptor sequences come from a woman younger than 35 in good health.

This clonotype turned up a few times. This chain uses TRBV12-5 with TRBJ1-1; no clear D. The ends were cut back, 5 bases at V and 0 bases at J, with 7 bases in the middle. The CDR3 loop spans 13 amino acids. Germline CDR1 is LGHNT and CDR2 is FRNRAP. This chain's CDR3 is CASGMALNTEAFF. The CDR3 bases are TGTGCTAGTGGTATGGCTTTGAACACTGAAGCTTTCTTT.

The chain uses TRBV3-1 and TRBJ1-2, with D unresolved. The germline V and J ends were trimmed by 4 bases and 6 bases, with 15 bases remaining between them. The CDR3 totals 14 residues. Per germline, CDR1 LGHDT and CDR2 YNNKEL (reference sequence). This CDR3 is CASSPKLGSHGYTF. The CDR3, as DNA: TGTGCCAGCAGCCCCAAGTTAGGTAGCCATGGCTACACCTTC.

This clonotype turned up a few times. A read error may account for a junction end that differs from germline. The chain employs TRBV12-3 or TRBV12-4 and TRBJ2-5; D remains unclear. This CDR3 is built from 14 residues. DNA for the CDR3: TGTGCCAGCACCTCCCCCCGCAACCAGGAGACCCAGTACTTC. It yields the protein CASTSPRNQETQYF.

V and J are TRBV3-1 and TRBJ2-5, with 8 bases that match TRBD2. The CDR3 contains 15 residues. V trimming: 4 bases; J trimming: 7 bases; junction bases outside the gene matches: 11. Germline V gives CDR1 LGHDT, CDR2 YNNKEL (reference sequence). Written as DNA, the CDR3 is TGTGCCAGCAGCCTGCTTAGGACTAGCCCAGGGACCCAGTACTTC. It codes for CASSLLRTSPGTQYF.

The CDR3 loop reads CAISEYRGSQPQHF. CDR3 nucleotides: TGTGCCATCAGTGAGTACAGGGGAAGTCAGCCCCAGCATTTT. The J gene is TRBJ1-5, the V gene TRBV10-3; the match to TRBD1 covers 7 bases. CDR1 ENHRY and CDR2 SYGVKD come from the germline V gene. V was clipped by 1 base and J by 6 bases; unmatched bases: 3. CDR3 length equals 14 residues.

The chain has TRBV11-2 and TRBJ1-3; D is uncertain. V was clipped by 0 bases and J by 4 bases, with 10 bases between them. CDR1 and CDR2 (germline): SGHAT, FQNNGV. There are 15 residues in the CDR3. As DNA, the CDR3 is TGTGCCAGCAGCTTAGATCCCGGGCGAGGAAACACCATATATTTT. Translation: CASSLDPGRGNTIYF.

V is TRBV20-1 and J is TRBJ2-3, with 12 bases fitting TRBD2. This CDR3 has 17 amino acids. V shed 0 bases, J shed 4 bases, and the junction held 8 bases outside the gene matches. Per the germline V gene, CDR1 is DFQATT and CDR2 is SNEGSKA (reference sequence). The CDR3 spells CSARDPRLAGVADTQYF. For the CDR3, the DNA is TGCAGTGCTAGAGATCCCAGACTAGCGGGAGTGGCAGATACGCAGTATTTT.

This clonotype was seen many times. This chain links TRBV12-3 or TRBV12-4 with TRBJ2-3, with 7 positions matching TRBD2. J was trimmed by 2 bases and V by 3 bases; bases with no gene match: 5. The CDR3 consists of 15 residues. DNA of the CDR3: TGTGCCAGCAGTTTGTCTAGCGGACCCACAGATACGCAGTATTTT. It translates to CASSLSSGPTDTQYF.

This clonotype has just one count. This chain joins TRBV11-2 and TRBJ2-7; D is possibly TRBD2 (7 bases). Looked up from germline, CDR1 is SGHAT and CDR2 is FQNNGV. Trimming cost V 0 bases and J 0 bases, with 21 bases left between them. CDR3 length equals 19 residues. CDR3 bases: TGTGCCAGCAGCTTAGATGGTCCGGTGGGGGGGGGACACTCCTACGAGCAGTACTTC. Amino acids: CASSLDGPVGGGHSYEQYF.

This rearrangement joins TRBV2 to TRBJ2-1; TRBD2 agrees at 13 bases. CDR3 length equals 15 residues. V was pared by 4 bases and J by 9 bases, with 6 bases of the junction left unmatched. The germline CDR1 and CDR2 sequences are SNHLY and FYNNEI. CDR3 sequence: CASSGLAGGRREQFF. DNA for the CDR3: TGTGCCAGCAGTGGACTAGCGGGGGGAAGGCGTGAGCAGTTCTTC.

V and J are TRBV29-1 and TRBJ1-2; D unclear. The CDR3 consists of 11 residues. Germline V lookup: CDR1 SQVTM, CDR2 ANQGSEA. Trimming cost V 4 bases and J 0 bases, with 3 bases left between them. The CDR3 here is CSVGANYGYTF. For the CDR3, the DNA is TGCAGCGTTGGAGCTAACTATGGCTACACCTTC.

Many counts were recorded for this clonotype. The gene calls are TRBV6-1 and TRBJ2-2; 7 bases are shared with TRBD2. CDR3 length equals 14 residues. The ends lost 6 bases at V and 4 bases at J; junction bases unmatched: 5. Germline CDR1 is MNHNS and CDR2 is SASEGT. CDR3 nucleotide sequence: TGTGCCAGCAGCCGGACTAGTCGCACCGGGGAGCTGTTTTTT. Translated: CASSRTSRTGELFF.

Ten or more counts support this clonotype. The J gene is TRBJ2-7, the V gene TRBV5-1; 13 bases fit TRBD2. This CDR3 spans 15 amino acids. With 2 bases clipped from V and 2 bases from J, the junction kept 1 base outside the gene matches. The V gene's germline CDR1 is SGHRS and CDR2 YFSETQ. CDR3 residues: CASSLTSGGAYEQYF. The CDR3 DNA sequence: TGCGCCAGCAGCTTAACTAGCGGGGGGGCCTACGAGCAGTACTTC.

This clonotype was observed a few times. The V gene is TRBV14, the J gene TRBJ1-2; 7 bases are a match to TRBD1. With V trimmed by 5 bases and J by 8 bases, 11 bases remained unmatched. This CDR3 contains 14 residues. The germline CDR1 and CDR2 sequences are SGHDN and FVKESK. The CDR3 sequence is CASSWYGTEEGYTF. The DNA for the CDR3 is TGTGCCAGCAGCTGGTACGGGACAGAAGAGGGCTACACCTTC.

This clonotype was counted only a few times. The chain uses TRBV6-5 and TRBJ2-7; tentative D call: TRBD1 (5 bases). This CDR3 comprises 13 residues. Trimming stripped 5 bases from V and 2 bases from J, with 10 bases between. The V gene's germline CDR1 is MNHEY and CDR2 SVGAGI. The CDR3 loop is CASSRQSPYEQYF. The CDR3 DNA reads TGTGCCAGCAGTCGACAGAGTCCCTACGAGCAGTACTTC.

The rearrangement joins TRBV20-1 to TRBJ2-3; D call uncertain. This CDR3 comprises 11 residues. With 4 bases removed from V and 4 bases from J, the gap between germline ends came to 6 bases. The V gene's germline CDR1 is DFQATT and CDR2 SNEGSKA (reference sequence). This CDR3 reads CSAMVSDTQYF. As DNA, the CDR3 is TGCAGTGCTATGGTCTCAGATACGCAGTATTTT.

In this sample, this clonotype turned up a few times. The chain couples TRBV12-3 or TRBV12-4 to TRBJ2-7, with a weak D call TRBD1 (6 bases). The V and J ends lost 5 bases and 5 bases respectively, with 19 bases between them. CDR3 length equals 15 residues. This CDR3 reads CASSLGQTPSHEQYF. CDR3 sequence (DNA): TGTGCCAGCAGTCTAGGACAGACTCCCTCGCACGAGCAGTACTTC.

This clonotype has a handful of counts. The gene calls are TRBV29-1 and TRBJ1-5, with 7 bases lining up with TRBD1. CDR1 and CDR2 from the germline V gene are SQVTM and ANQGSEA. The CDR3 consists of 13 residues. Unmatched junction bases numbered 7, after V lost 6 bases and J lost 5 bases. In DNA form, the CDR3 reads TGCAGCGTCGGGGGGCAGGGGGATCAGCCCCAGCATTTT. Translated, it gives CSVGGQGDQPQHF.

The J gene is TRBJ2-1, the V gene TRBV5-1, with 9 bases that match TRBD1. This CDR3 has 14 amino acids. Germline values: CDR1 SGHRS, CDR2 YFSETQ. J was trimmed by 7 bases and V by 4 bases; bases with no gene match: 6. CDR3 region: CASSMGQGLNEQFF. As DNA, the CDR3 is TGCGCCAGCAGCATGGGACAGGGTCTGAATGAGCAGTTCTTC.

This rearrangement joins TRBV20-1 to TRBJ2-3; 8 positions agree with TRBD2. The germline V gene has CDR1 DFQATT and CDR2 SNEGSKA (reference sequence). This CDR3 comprises 13 residues. V lost 3 bases, J lost 2 bases, and 1 base stayed unmatched. The CDR3 reads CSASGRDTDTQYF. The CDR3 coding sequence is TGCAGTGCTAGCGGGAGGGACACAGATACGCAGTATTTT.

This clonotype has only a few counts. Here the CDR3 DNA reads TGTGCCAGCAGTTATGATTCCAGGAACCGTAATGAAAAACTGTTTTTT. Translating it yields CASSYDSRNRNEKLFF. The chain has TRBV6-5 and TRBJ1-4; unclear D gene. The V gene's germline CDR1 is MNHEY and CDR2 SVGAGI. This CDR3 comprises 16 residues. V was clipped by 3 bases and J by 4 bases, with 15 bases between them.

This clonotype was seen many times. The chain has TRBV5-1 and TRBJ2-5, with D uncertain. Germline-derived CDR1 and CDR2 are SGHRS and YFSETQ. With 7 bases removed from V and 6 bases from J, the gap between germline ends came to 13 bases. The CDR3 is 12 residues long. For the CDR3, the DNA is TGCGCCAGCGGGCCCGACGAAAAGACCCAGTACTTC. Protein sequence: CASGPDEKTQYF.

This clonotype was counted a few times. This chain connects TRBV5-6 to TRBJ2-1; D is unresolved. The CDR3 runs to 14 residues. V was clipped by 0 bases and J by 7 bases, with 11 bases between them. Germline loops: CDR1 SGHDT, CDR2 YYEEEE. Here the CDR3 DNA reads TGTGCCAGCAGCTTGGTGGTACTTCGAAATGAGCAGTTCTTC. Translated, it gives CASSLVVLRNEQFF.

This clonotype appeared a few times. The chain has TRBV20-1 and TRBJ1-2; possible D gene TRBD1, 5 bases. CDR1 is DFQATT and CDR2 is SNEGSKA in the germline V gene (reference sequence). With 7 bases removed from V and 4 bases from J, the gap between germline ends came to 19 bases. The CDR3 spans 14 residues. CDR3 nucleotide sequence: TGCAGTGTACACACGAGGAGGGGTGGCTATGGCTACACCTTC. Amino acids: CSVHTRRGGYGYTF.

This clonotype was counted ten times or more. The chain employs TRBV4-3 and TRBJ2-3, with D hard to call. CDR1 is LGHNA, CDR2 YSLEER, per germline. The CDR3 length is 13 residues. V was cut by 0 bases and J by 5 bases, with 6 bases left in between. In nucleotides, the CDR3 is TGCGCCAGCAGCCAAGATCCCGGAGATACGCAGTATTTT. It is translated as CASSQDPGDTQYF.

V is TRBV20-1 and J is TRBJ2-1; TRBD2 aligns across 13 bases. J was trimmed by 0 bases and V by 2 bases; bases with no gene match: 10. The CDR3 runs to 19 residues. CDR1 DFQATT and CDR2 SNEGSKA come from the germline V gene (reference sequence). CDR3 sequence: CSARPIGLAGVSSYNEQFF. DNA for the CDR3: TGCAGTGCTAGACCTATAGGACTAGCGGGGGTGAGCTCCTACAATGAGCAGTTCTTC.

This clonotype was observed at least ten times. The rearrangement links TRBV29-1 to TRBJ2-2; the D is unclear. Germline CDR1 SQVTM, CDR2 ANQGSEA. V was pared by 4 bases and J by 6 bases, with 18 bases between. The CDR3 is 15 amino acids. The DNA of the CDR3 is TGCAGCGTTGTCAGACAAGCCTCTGGGGCCGGGGAGCTGTTTTTT. This sequence encodes CSVVRQASGAGELFF.

This clonotype has only a few counts. V is TRBV3-1 and J is TRBJ2-1, with D unclear. The CDR3 spans 13 residues. Germline CDR1 reads LGHDT; CDR2 reads YNNKEL (reference sequence). The germline V and J ends were trimmed by 10 bases and 4 bases, with 14 bases remaining between them. The CDR3 sequence: CATARNGYNEQFF. In DNA form, the CDR3 reads TGTGCCACCGCCCGTAACGGGTACAATGAGCAGTTCTTC.